Listed below are T cell receptor beta chains from one sample, sequenced in a study of human T cells and chemical hapten exposure. TCRdb recomputed calls from the RACE reads with MiXCR, one row per CDR3 protein. The data hold 110,000 or so distinct CDR3 sequences, with less than 40% observed a single time. The sample in question was whole blood, obtained in connection with sensitization to the hapten diphenylcyclopropenone (DPC). All receptors come from a man in his forties or fifties with alopecia areata. Some clones in this sample may be carry-over from other donors' samples. CDR3s include the opening cysteine and the closing phenylalanine or tryptophan. A D gene is named only where the DNA matches it firmly. Only part of the rows carry a size: once, few, many, or a class if the clone is expanded.

d_call,v_call,clone_size,cdr3_length,j_call,cdr3_nt,cdr3_aa
TRBD2,TRBV20-1,few,16,TRBJ2-3,TGCAGTGCTAGAGATAAGGCTAGCGGGAGGGCAGATACGCAGTATTTT,CSARDKASGRADTQYF
.,TRBV12-3/TRBV12-4,few,17,TRBJ2-6,TGTGCCACCAGAAACTACGACCAATCCGCTGGGGCCAACGTCCTGACTTTC,CATRNYDQSAGANVLTF
TRBD2,TRBV7-2,.,16,TRBJ2-3,TGTGCCAGCAGCCTAGGGGGCGGGAGGGCTACAGATACGCAGTATTTT,CASSLGGGRATDTQYF
.,TRBV7-2,.,15,TRBJ2-1,TGTGCCAGCAGCTTAGCGCCAACCCGAGGAAATGAGCAGTTCTTC,CASSLAPTRGNEQFF
TRBD2,TRBV7-2,few,15,TRBJ2-7,TGTGCCAGCAGCTTAGGGACTAGCGGTTCCTACGAGCAGTACTTC,CASSLGTSGSYEQYF
.,TRBV27,few,14,TRBJ2-1,TGTGCCAGCAGTTTAGGCTCACCAATGGATGAGCAGTTCTTC,CASSLGSPMDEQFF
TRBD1,TRBV6-5,.,16,TRBJ1-1,TGTGCCAGCAGTTACTCCGGATTGGGGACAGGGGCTGAAGCTTTCTTT,CASSYSGLGTGAEAFF
.,TRBV14,few,14,TRBJ2-1,TGTGCCAGCAGCCAAGGTCAGAGCCACAATGAGCAGTTCTTC,CASSQGQSHNEQFF
TRBD2,TRBV12-3/TRBV12-4,.,15,TRBJ2-7,TGTGCCAGCAGAAGGACTAGCGGGAGCTCCTACGAGCAGTACTTC,CASRRTSGSSYEQYF
.,TRBV6-6,.,13,TRBJ2-7,TGTGCCAGTAGTTACTCAACGGATTACGGGCAGTACTTC,CASSYSTDYGQYF
TRBD2,TRBV4-3,few,17,TRBJ2-7,TGCGCCAGCAGCCAAGTAAGGGGGACTAGCGACTCCTACGAGCAGTACTTC,CASSQVRGTSDSYEQYF
.,TRBV20-1,few,12,TRBJ2-3,TGCAGTGCTAGTTCCCGGACAGATACGCAGTATTTT,CSASSRTDTQYF
TRBD1,TRBV7-9,once,14,TRBJ1-1,TGTGCCAGCAGCTCTTCAGGGGGAGTCACTGAAGCTTTCTTT,CASSSSGGVTEAFF
TRBD1,TRBV12-5,few,14,TRBJ2-4,TGTGCTAGTGGTTTAGGACAGGGGGTAGAGATTCAGTACTTC,CASGLGQGVEIQYF
.,TRBV6-5,few,15,TRBJ2-3,TGTGCCAGCAGTTCACGGATTACTAGCACAGATACGCAGTATTTT,CASSSRITSTDTQYF
.,TRBV6-2/TRBV6-3,many,17,TRBJ2-1,TGTGCCAGCAGTTACCCCTTGGGGGGAGCGGTCTACAATGAGCAGTTCTTC,CASSYPLGGAVYNEQFF
.,TRBV20-1,.,16,TRBJ2-4,TGCAGTGCCAGTCGGGGGGACAGCTTATCCAAAAACATTCAGTACTTC,CSASRGDSLSKNIQYF
.,TRBV12-3/TRBV12-4,few,14,TRBJ2-3,TGTGCCAGCCAATATCGGGGGAGCACAGATACGCAGTATTTT,CASQYRGSTDTQYF
TRBD2,TRBV4-1,.,21,TRBJ2-3,TGCGCCAGCAGCTCCACTCCTATCCTGACTAGCGGGCAGGCTCTCACAGATACGCAGTATTTT,CASSSTPILTSGQALTDTQYF
.,TRBV7-2,.,16,TRBJ2-5,TGTGCCAGCAGCCTAACATTCGCGGGGTACCAAGAGACCCAGTACTTC,CASSLTFAGYQETQYF
.,TRBV20-1,few,19,TRBJ2-3,TGCAGTGCTAAACCCGGGACTTCACCTATAGGTTGGGTCACAGATACGCAGTATTTT,CSAKPGTSPIGWVTDTQYF
.,TRBV6-2/TRBV6-3,.,13,TRBJ1-5,TGTGCCAGCAGTTTTAGGAACAATCAGCCCCAGCATTTT,CASSFRNNQPQHF
TRBD2,TRBV4-3,few,15,TRBJ2-3,TGCGCCAGCAGGCGGACTAGCGGGAGTACAGATACGCAGTATTTT,CASRRTSGSTDTQYF
TRBD2,TRBV5-4,.,15,TRBJ2-7,TGTGCCAGCAGCTTGGACCTAGCGGGACCGGAAGAGCAGTACTTC,CASSLDLAGPEEQYF
.,TRBV24-1,.,12,TRBJ1-5,TGTGCCACCAGTGATCAGAATCAGCCCCAGCATTTT,CATSDQNQPQHF
.,TRBV14,few,18,TRBJ2-3,TGTGCCAGCAGCCAAGGGGCCCGAGACACGACTAGCACAGATACGCAGTATTTT,CASSQGARDTTSTDTQYF
TRBD1,TRBV6-5,once,15,TRBJ1-2,TGTGCCAGCAGTTCATGGCAGGGGGCTCCTGTTGGCTACACCTTC,CASSSWQGAPVGYTF
TRBD1,TRBV10-3,.,15,TRBJ1-2,TGTGCCATCACCCAATGGGACAGCGAAAACTATGGCTACACCTTC,CAITQWDSENYGYTF
TRBD1,TRBV5-1,few,13,TRBJ2-5,TGCGCCAGCAGCTGGGGACAGGGACAGACCCAGTACTTC,CASSWGQGQTQYF
.,TRBV6-2/TRBV6-3,.,17,TRBJ1-5,TGTGCCAGCAGTTATTGGCAGGATCGAACGGGCAATCAGCCCCAGCATTTT,CASSYWQDRTGNQPQHF
.,TRBV20-1,few,13,TRBJ2-5,TGCAGTGCTAGCGGGGGAAGCCAAGAGACCCAGTACTTC,CSASGGSQETQYF
.,TRBV6-2/TRBV6-3,.,16,TRBJ2-3,TGTGCCAGCAGCCCCTCAGGGTCCATCGGGCCAGATACGCAGTATTTT,CASSPSGSIGPDTQYF
.,TRBV6-1,few,14,TRBJ1-3,TGTGCCAGCGATGCGGGCGTCTCTGGAAACACCATATATTTT,CASDAGVSGNTIYF
.,TRBV7-2,few,11,TRBJ1-2,TGTGCCAGCAGCCAACCGGGGGGCGAGAAGTTC,CASSQPGGEKF
TRBD1,TRBV6-2/TRBV6-3,.,14,TRBJ2-7,TGTGCCAGCAGACGTCCGGACAGGCCCTACGAGCAGTACTTC,CASRRPDRPYEQYF
.,TRBV7-2,.,15,TRBJ2-2,TGTGCCAGCAGCTTAGGGAGTTGGGCACCCGGGGAGCTGTTTTTT,CASSLGSWAPGELFF
.,TRBV6-1,.,13,TRBJ2-7,TGTGCCAGCAGTGAGGTCGGGACCTACGAGCAGTACTTC,CASSEVGTYEQYF
.,TRBV14,.,13,TRBJ2-3,TGTGCCAGCAGCCCACTTTCCGGAGATACGCAGTATTTT,CASSPLSGDTQYF
TRBD2,TRBV27,few,13,TRBJ2-1,TGTGCCAGCAGTCAACTAGCGGCGAATGAGCAGTTCTTC,CASSQLAANEQFF
.,TRBV7-9,few,13,TRBJ1-1,TGTGCCAGCAGCTCTCCCATGAACACTGAAGCTTTCTTT,CASSSPMNTEAFF